These 27 T cell receptor beta chains originate from one sample sequenced in a study of cytomegalovirus exposure and HLA in healthy donors (dated by TCRdb to the late 2010s). The protocol used for the library was the immunoSEQ multiplex PCR assay. For the multiplex PCR, a mixture combining 60 forward primers for TCR Vbeta segments and 13 reverse primers for TCR Jbeta segments was used. The clones in this table, taken by TCRdb from immuneACCESS, are in-frame only. Not every clone is retained; where verified, under half of the shortfall comes from an unresolved V gene, and the cause of the rest is unknown. The sample has 150,000 or so clones on record. The ten largest account for 1.5% to 2% of the sample. Sequencing was performed on PBMCs. The receptor set was obtained from a woman between 45 and 65 years old in good health and CMV-seronegative.

This sequence joins TRBV5-1 and TRBJ1-2; D is undetermined. The CDR3 length is 13 residues. V lost 5 bases, J lost 4 bases, and 12 bases lay in between. Germline-derived CDR1 and CDR2 are SGHRS and YFSETQ. CDR3 region: CASRGGVLYGYTF. In DNA form, the CDR3 reads TGCGCCAGCAGGGGAGGTGTCCTCTATGGCTACACCTTC.

The chain links TRBV5-4 to TRBJ2-2; D gene ambiguous. There are 13 residues in the CDR3. The germline CDR1 and CDR2 sequences are SGHNT and YYREEE (reference sequence). Deletions cut 2 bases from V and 4 bases from J, with 6 bases between. The CDR3 reads CASSFISTGELFF. The CDR3 DNA reads TGTGCCAGCAGCTTTATTAGCACCGGGGAGCTGTTTTTT.

The V gene is TRBV4-1, the J gene TRBJ2-6; TRBD1 matches at 10 bases. The CDR3 extends over 21 amino acids. Germline V gene data show CDR1 as MGHRA and CDR2 as YSYEKL. V lost 2 bases, J lost 2 bases, and 15 bases stayed unmatched. Here the CDR3 DNA reads TGCGCCAGCAGCCAACACGGATTAGCGGGACAGGGGACCCCTGGGGCCAACGTCCTGACTTTC. It specifies CASSQHGLAGQGTPGANVLTF.

The rearrangement links TRBV10-2 to TRBJ2-5, with D possibly TRBD2 on 5 matching bases. The CDR3 is 13 residues long. Per germline, CDR1 WSHSY and CDR2 SAAADI. Trimming stripped 8 bases from V and 5 bases from J, with 15 bases between. Here the CDR3 DNA reads TGCGCCAGCGGTCTAGCTTCCACGGAGACCCAGTACTTC. Its protein is CASGLASTETQYF.

The gene calls are TRBV12-5 and TRBJ2-4; D gene unclear. The CDR3 is 12 residues long. CDR1 and CDR2 (germline): LGHNT, FRNRAP. V shed 1 base and J shed 6 bases, with 4 bases lying between them. The CDR3 sequence: CASGLDGNIQYF. DNA of the CDR3: TGTGCTAGTGGTTTGGACGGAAACATTCAGTACTTC.

This chain joins TRBV5-4 and TRBJ1-1; D unresolved. The CDR3 extends over 13 amino acids. The germline V gene has CDR1 SGHNT and CDR2 YYREEE (reference sequence). The V end lost 0 bases, the J end lost 8 bases, and 11 bases lay between the germline ends. The DNA for the CDR3 is TGTGCCAGCAGCTTGGGACAAGAGTTGGAAGCTTTCTTT. Its protein product is CASSLGQELEAFF.

The rearrangement joins TRBV29-1 to TRBJ1-1, with 8 bases identical to TRBD1. The trim removed 7 bases at V and 5 bases at J, leaving 3 bases unmatched. Germline CDR1 SQVTM, CDR2 ANQGSEA. CDR3 length: 11 residues. DNA for the CDR3: TGCAGCGCGACAGGGGATACTGAAGCTTTCTTT. Translated: CSATGDTEAFF.

V and J are TRBV30 and TRBJ1-1; D not resolved. The V gene lost 4 bases and the J gene lost 1 base, with 10 bases spanning the gap. This CDR3 spans 13 amino acids. Germline V gene data show CDR1 as GTSNPN and CDR2 as SVGIG (reference sequence). The CDR3 reads CAWNGQENTEAFF. The CDR3, as DNA: TGTGCCTGGAACGGCCAGGAGAACACTGAAGCTTTCTTT.

V usage is TRBV6-1 and J usage is TRBJ1-5; no reliable D call. There are 11 residues in the CDR3. Germline lookup yields CDR1 MNHNS and CDR2 SASEGT. Trimming shortened V by 1 base and J by 11 bases, and 6 bases separated the two germline ends. The CDR3 sequence: CASSEGLAQHF. The CDR3, as DNA: TGTGCCAGCAGTGAAGGGTTAGCCCAGCATTTT.

Here the CDR3 reads CASSALGGSGYTF. In nucleotides, the CDR3 is TGTGCCAGCAGTGCCCTGGGGGGGAGTGGCTACACCTTC. The chain employs TRBV27 and TRBJ1-2; tentative D call: TRBD1 (5 bases). Per germline, CDR1 MNHEY and CDR2 SMNVEV (reference sequence). The ends were cut back, 5 bases at V and 7 bases at J, with 14 bases in the middle. CDR3 size: 13 residues.

The V gene is TRBV5-1, the J gene TRBJ2-3; possibly TRBD2 for D (6 bases). Trimming took off 0 bases at V and 2 bases at J, with 16 bases between the two ends. Germline V gives CDR1 SGHRS, CDR2 YFSETQ. This CDR3 is built from 17 residues. DNA for the CDR3: TGCGCCAGCAGCTTGGGAATTAGCGGACTATTCACAGATACGCAGTATTTT. Translated, it gives CASSLGISGLFTDTQYF.

V and J are TRBV5-1 and TRBJ1-5; 10 nucleotides match TRBD1. Germline V gives CDR1 SGHRS, CDR2 YFSETQ. The CDR3 consists of 15 residues. The junction had 6 bases not matched to a gene; V was cut back by 3 bases and J by 6 bases. The CDR3 protein is CASSSGTGESQPQHF. CDR3 in DNA: TGCGCCAGCAGCTCCGGGACAGGGGAAAGTCAGCCCCAGCATTTT.

J is TRBJ1-4 and V is TRBV5-1; D perhaps matches TRBD1 (6 bases). With 4 bases removed from V and 0 bases from J, the gap between germline ends came to 13 bases. This CDR3 has 16 residues. CDR1 and CDR2 from the germline V gene are SGHRS and YFSETQ. CDR3 residues: CASSPGTYATNEKLFF. Written as DNA, the CDR3 is TGCGCCAGCAGCCCCGGGACATACGCAACTAATGAAAAACTGTTTTTT. The variable domain in full, completed from reference TRBV5-1 and TRBJ1-4, reads KAGVTQTPRYLIKTRGQQVTLSCSPISGHRSVSWYQQTPGQGLQFLFEYFSETQRNKGNFPGRFSGRQFSNSRSEMNVSTLELGDSALYLCASSPGTYATNEKLFFGSGTQLSVL.

This chain connects TRBV29-1 to TRBJ1-5, with TRBD1 matching over 10 bases. Germline V gene sequence: CDR1 SQVTM, CDR2 ANQGSEA. This CDR3 contains 15 residues. J was trimmed by 3 bases and V by 2 bases; bases with no gene match: 4. CDR3 nucleotide sequence: TGCAGCGTTGAATGCGGGACAGGGGACAATCAGCCCCAGCATTTT. It specifies CSVECGTGDNQPQHF.

The chain links TRBV7-3 to TRBJ2-5, with 10 bases identical to TRBD2. Germline loops: CDR1 SGHTA, CDR2 FQGTGA. V shed 1 base and J 4 bases; nucleotides not matched to a gene: 12. The CDR3 totals 18 residues. CDR3 nucleotide sequence: TGTGCCAGCAGCTTAATGGCTAGCGGGGGTCCCAAATCAGAGACCCAGTACTTC. Translating gives CASSLMASGGPKSETQYF.

This chain uses TRBV5-5 with TRBJ2-5; 7 bases match TRBD1. The CDR3 covers 13 residues. Germline assignment: CDR1 SGHKS and CDR2 YYEKEE (reference sequence). With V trimmed by 0 bases and J by 5 bases, 1 base remained unmatched. CDR3 protein: CASSLEGAETQYF. The CDR3 nucleotides read TGTGCCAGCAGCTTGGAGGGGGCCGAGACCCAGTACTTC.

V usage is TRBV5-4 and J usage is TRBJ1-3; a weak D match, TRBD1 (6 bases). Trimming removed 1 base from V and 0 bases from J, with 8 bases in between. CDR1 is SGHNT and CDR2 is YYREEE in the germline V gene (reference sequence). The CDR3 has 15 residues. The CDR3 DNA sequence: TGTGCCAGCAGCTTGAACAGGGACTCTGGAAACACCATATATTTT. Translation gives CASSLNRDSGNTIYF.

The J gene is TRBJ1-2, the V gene TRBV28; no clear D. Trimming pared 4 bases from V and 4 bases from J, leaving 7 bases between. Germline CDR1 and CDR2: MDHEN and SYDVKM. The CDR3 sequence is 12 residues long. In DNA, the CDR3 is TGTGCCAGCAGTTCCTCAGGCTATGGCTACACCTTC. It is translated as CASSSSGYGYTF.

V usage is TRBV27 and J usage is TRBJ1-2, with TRBD1 matching 7 bases. The germline gives CDR1 MNHEY, CDR2 SMNVEV (reference sequence). V was clipped by 4 bases and J by 4 bases; unmatched bases: 6. The length of the CDR3 is 14 residues. CDR3 sequence reads: CASSSSGGAYGYTF. CDR3 nucleotide sequence: TGTGCCAGCAGTTCCTCAGGGGGTGCCTATGGCTACACCTTC.

The chain couples TRBV9 to TRBJ2-5; D not certain. From germline, CDR1 is SGDLS and CDR2 YYNGEE. The CDR3 runs to 15 residues. The germline V and J ends were trimmed by 0 bases and 1 base, with 10 bases remaining between them. CDR3 amino acids: CASSVVNSPQETQYF. CDR3 DNA sequence: TGTGCCAGCAGCGTAGTAAACAGTCCCCAAGAGACCCAGTACTTC. Full variable domain (outside the CDR3, taken from reference TRBV9 and TRBJ2-5): DSGVTQTPKHLITATGQRVTLRCSPRSGDLSVYWYQQSLDQGLQFLIQYYNGEERAKGNILERFSAQQFPDLHSELNLSSLELGDSALYFCASSVVNSPQETQYFGPGTRLLVL.

V and J are TRBV5-1 and TRBJ2-5; TRBD2 might be the D (5 bases). Germline V CDR1 and CDR2: SGHRS, YFSETQ. The CDR3 covers 13 residues. Trimming took off 3 bases at V and 1 base at J, with 7 bases between the two ends. The CDR3 DNA sequence: TGCGCCAGCAGCTCCCTAGCCCAAGAGACCCAGTACTTC. Amino acid sequence: CASSSLAQETQYF. Full variable domain (remainder filled in from reference TRBV5-1 and TRBJ2-5): KAGVTQTPRYLIKTRGQQVTLSCSPISGHRSVSWYQQTPGQGLQFLFEYFSETQRNKGNFPGRFSGRQFSNSRSEMNVSTLELGDSALYLCASSSLAQETQYFGPGTRLLVL.

The rearrangement links TRBV19 to TRBJ2-2; 10 bases agree with TRBD2. The length of the CDR3 is 17 residues. Germline V gene lookup returns CDR1 LNHDA and CDR2 SQIVND (reference sequence). V lost 4 bases to trimming and J lost 0 bases; unmatched junction nucleotides: 5. CDR3 nucleotides: TGTGCCAGTAGTAGCGGGGGACTAGCGTCGAACACCGGGGAGCTGTTTTTT. It translates to CASSSGGLASNTGELFF.

The gene calls are TRBV7-9 and TRBJ2-1; 11 positions agree with TRBD2. Per the germline V gene, CDR1 is SEHNR and CDR2 is FQNEAQ (reference sequence). V shed 5 bases, J shed 2 bases, and the junction held 5 bases outside the gene matches. The CDR3 is made up of 16 amino acids. The CDR3 sequence is CASSPSLAGAYNEQFF. In DNA, the CDR3 is TGTGCCAGCAGCCCGTCACTAGCGGGGGCCTACAATGAGCAGTTCTTC.

The chain links TRBV29-1 to TRBJ1-1, with 7 bases matching TRBD1. The CDR3 consists of 11 residues. Germline CDR1 SQVTM, CDR2 ANQGSEA. The trim removed 7 bases at V and 11 bases at J, leaving 10 bases unmatched. The CDR3 here is CSARQGNGAFF. The CDR3 region has the DNA TGCAGCGCCAGACAGGGTAATGGTGCTTTCTTT. Looking up the rest from reference TRBV29-1 and TRBJ1-1 gives the full variable domain: SAVISQKPSRDICQRGTSLTIQCQVDSQVTMMFWYRQQPGQSLTLIATANQGSEATYESGFVIDKFPISRPNLTFSTLTVSNMSPEDSSIYLCSARQGNGAFFGQGTRLTVV.

V and J are TRBV9 and TRBJ2-1, with 7 bases identical to TRBD2. The CDR3 runs to 16 residues. The trim removed 1 base at V and 2 bases at J, leaving 6 bases unmatched. CDR1 and CDR2 (germline): SGDLS, YYNGEE. DNA for the CDR3: TGTGCCAGCAGCGTAAGGGCTAGCGGAGCCTACAATGAGCAGTTCTTC. It specifies CASSVRASGAYNEQFF.

The chain links TRBV30 to TRBJ2-5, with 7 bases that match TRBD2. The CDR3 extends over 15 amino acids. The ends lost 0 bases at V and 2 bases at J; junction bases unmatched: 6. The V gene's germline CDR1 is GTSNPN and CDR2 SVGIG (reference sequence). CDR3 amino acids: CAWSVRGTIQETQYF. In nucleotides, the CDR3 is TGTGCCTGGAGTGTACGAGGGACTATTCAAGAGACCCAGTACTTC.

This sequence joins TRBV6-5 and TRBJ2-7, with D perhaps TRBD1 (6 bases). The CDR3 has 13 residues. Per the germline V gene, CDR1 is MNHEY and CDR2 is SVGAGI. Trimming shortened V by 6 bases and J by 4 bases, and 13 bases separated the two germline ends. CDR3 residues: CASSPDRLYEQYF. DNA for the CDR3: TGTGCCAGCAGCCCTGACAGGCTTTACGAGCAGTACTTC.